This T cell receptor (beta chain) was observed in a study of blood T cell repertoires in COVID-19. Germline V gives CDR1 SGHTA, CDR2 FQGNSA. The CDR3 consists of 16 residues. Unmatched junction bases numbered 12, after V lost 7 bases and J lost 2 bases. Libraries were prepared by immunoSEQ multiplex PCR; TCRdb keeps only in-frame clonotypes and omits some of them. Among over 65,000 clones listed, approximately 86% were seen once. The receptor was derived from a human donor in a cohort sampled during active COVID-19. J is TRBJ1-2 and V is TRBV7-2; 8 nucleotides agree with TRBD1. Sequencing was performed on peripheral blood. CDR3 residues: CASNPGQVPLNYGYTF. As DNA, the CDR3 is TGTGCCAGCAATCCGGGACAGGTCCCACTCAACTATGGCTACACCTTC.